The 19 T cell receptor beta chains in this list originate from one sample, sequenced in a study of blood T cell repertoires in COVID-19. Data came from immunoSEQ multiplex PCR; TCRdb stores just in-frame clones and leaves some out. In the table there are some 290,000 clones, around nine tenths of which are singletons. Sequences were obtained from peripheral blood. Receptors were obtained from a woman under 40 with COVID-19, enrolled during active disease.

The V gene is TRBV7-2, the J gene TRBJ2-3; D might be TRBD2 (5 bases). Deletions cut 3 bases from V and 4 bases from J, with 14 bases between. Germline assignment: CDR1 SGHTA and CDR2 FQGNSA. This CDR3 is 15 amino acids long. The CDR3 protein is CASSFFGENADTQYF. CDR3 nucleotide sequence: TGTGCCAGCAGCTTTTTTGGGGAGAACGCAGATACGCAGTATTTT.

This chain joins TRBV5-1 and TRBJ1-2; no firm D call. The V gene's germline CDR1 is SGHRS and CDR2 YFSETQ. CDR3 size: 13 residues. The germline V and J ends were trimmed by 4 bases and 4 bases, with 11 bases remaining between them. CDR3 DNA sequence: TGCGCCAGCAGCCTGACACGGCTCTATGGCTACACCTTC. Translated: CASSLTRLYGYTF.

The CDR3: CASSFGLAAYEQYF. In DNA form, the CDR3 reads TGTGCCAGCAGCTTTGGACTAGCGGCTTACGAGCAGTACTTC. The chain has TRBV7-2 and TRBJ2-7, with 10 bases matching TRBD2. Germline V gene data show CDR1 as SGHTA and CDR2 as FQGNSA. With 3 bases clipped from V and 4 bases from J, the junction kept 3 bases outside the gene matches. This CDR3 is 14 amino acids long.

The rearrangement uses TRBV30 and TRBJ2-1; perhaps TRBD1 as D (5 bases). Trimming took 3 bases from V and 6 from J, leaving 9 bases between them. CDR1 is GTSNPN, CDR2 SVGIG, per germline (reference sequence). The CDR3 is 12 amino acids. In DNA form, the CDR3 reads TGTGCCTGGAGAGGGGTACTCAATGAGCAGTTCTTC. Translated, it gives CAWRGVLNEQFF.

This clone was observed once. The CDR3 DNA follows: TGTGCCACTCGGGGACTAGCGGGAGCCGATACGCAGTATTTT. It yields the protein CATRGLAGADTQYF. This rearrangement joins TRBV15 to TRBJ2-3; 14 bases align to TRBD2. Germline CDR1 reads LNHNV; CDR2 reads YYDKDF (reference sequence). There are 14 residues in the CDR3. V dropped 9 bases and J dropped 6; count of bases not matched to a gene: 5.

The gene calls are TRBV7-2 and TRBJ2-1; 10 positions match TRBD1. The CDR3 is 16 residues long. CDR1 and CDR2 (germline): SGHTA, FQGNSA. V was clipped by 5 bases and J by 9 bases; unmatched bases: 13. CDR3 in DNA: TGTGCCAGCAGCCCTGGTATGACAGGGGGCAGAGGTGAGCAGTTCTTC. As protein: CASSPGMTGGRGEQFF.

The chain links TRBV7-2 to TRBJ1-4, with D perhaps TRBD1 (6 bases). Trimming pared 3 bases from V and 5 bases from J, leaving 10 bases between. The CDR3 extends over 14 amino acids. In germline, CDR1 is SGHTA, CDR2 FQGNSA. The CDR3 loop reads CASSFGGGNEKLFF. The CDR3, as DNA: TGTGCCAGCAGCTTTGGGGGCGGGAATGAAAAACTGTTTTTT. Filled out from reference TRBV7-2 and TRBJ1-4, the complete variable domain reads GAGVSQSPSNKVTEKGKDVELRCDPISGHTALYWYRQSLGQGLEFLIYFQGNSAPDKSGLPSDRFSAERTGGSVSTLTIQRTQQEDSAVYLCASSFGGGNEKLFFGSGTQLSVL.

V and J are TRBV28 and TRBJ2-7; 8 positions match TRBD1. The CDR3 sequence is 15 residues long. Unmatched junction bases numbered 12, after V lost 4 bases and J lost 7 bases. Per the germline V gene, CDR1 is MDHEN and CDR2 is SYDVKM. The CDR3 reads CASSSFGQGAREQYF. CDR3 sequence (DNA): TGTGCCAGCAGTTCCTTTGGACAGGGAGCTCGGGAGCAGTACTTC.

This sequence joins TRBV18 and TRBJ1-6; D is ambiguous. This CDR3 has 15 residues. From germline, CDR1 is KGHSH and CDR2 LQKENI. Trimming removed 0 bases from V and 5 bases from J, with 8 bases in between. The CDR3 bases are TGTGCCAGCTCACCACCGACCGGAGATAATTCACCCCTCCACTTT. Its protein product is CASSPPTGDNSPLHF. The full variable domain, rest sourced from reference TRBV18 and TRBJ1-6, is NAGVMQNPRHLVRRRGQEARLRCSPMKGHSHVYWYRQLPEEGLKFMVYLQKENIIDESGMPKERFSAEFPKEGPSILRIQQVVRGDSAAYFCASSPPTGDNSPLHFGNGTRLTVT.

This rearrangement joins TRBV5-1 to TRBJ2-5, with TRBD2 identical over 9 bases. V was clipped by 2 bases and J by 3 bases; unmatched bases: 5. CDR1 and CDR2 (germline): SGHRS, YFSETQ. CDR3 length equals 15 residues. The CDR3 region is CASSFPSGKEETQYF. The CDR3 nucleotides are TGCGCCAGCAGCTTCCCTAGCGGGAAGGAAGAGACCCAGTACTTC.

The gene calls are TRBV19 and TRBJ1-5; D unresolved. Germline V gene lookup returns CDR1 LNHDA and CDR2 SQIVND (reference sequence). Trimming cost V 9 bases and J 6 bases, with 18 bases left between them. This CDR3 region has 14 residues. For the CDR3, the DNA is TGTGCCAGCCATGGGCCGGCGCCCACTCAGCCCCAGCATTTT. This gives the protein CASHGPAPTQPQHF.

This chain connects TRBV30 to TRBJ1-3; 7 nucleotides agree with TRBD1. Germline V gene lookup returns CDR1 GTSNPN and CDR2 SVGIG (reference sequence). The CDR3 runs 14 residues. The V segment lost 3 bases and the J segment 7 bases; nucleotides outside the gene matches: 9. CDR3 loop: CAWSPSGTANTIYF. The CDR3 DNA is TGTGCCTGGAGCCCTTCAGGGACAGCGAACACCATATATTTT.

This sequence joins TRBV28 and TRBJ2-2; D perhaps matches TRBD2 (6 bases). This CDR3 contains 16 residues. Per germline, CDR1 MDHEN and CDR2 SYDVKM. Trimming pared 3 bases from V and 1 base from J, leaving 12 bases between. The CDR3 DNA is TGTGCCAGCAGTTTCATTCTAGCGAGGAACACCGGGGAGCTGTTTTTT. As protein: CASSFILARNTGELFF.

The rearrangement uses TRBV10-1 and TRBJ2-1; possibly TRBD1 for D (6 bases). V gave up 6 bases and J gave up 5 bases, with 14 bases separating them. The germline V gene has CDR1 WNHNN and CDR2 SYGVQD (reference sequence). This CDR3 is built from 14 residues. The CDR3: CASSRDTLDNEQFF. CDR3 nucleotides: TGCGCCAGCAGCCGGGACACACTCGACAATGAGCAGTTCTTC.

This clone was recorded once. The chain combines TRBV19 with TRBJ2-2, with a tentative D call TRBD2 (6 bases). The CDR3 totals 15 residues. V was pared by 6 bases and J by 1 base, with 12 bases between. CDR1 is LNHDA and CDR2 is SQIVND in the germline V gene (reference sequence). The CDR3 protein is CASRRASVNTGELFF. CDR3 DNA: TGTGCCAGTAGAAGGGCTAGCGTGAACACCGGGGAGCTGTTTTTT.

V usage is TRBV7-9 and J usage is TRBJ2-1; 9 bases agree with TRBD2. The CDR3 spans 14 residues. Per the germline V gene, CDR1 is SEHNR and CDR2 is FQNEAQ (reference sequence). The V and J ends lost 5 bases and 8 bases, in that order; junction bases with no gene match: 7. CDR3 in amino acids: CASSTGLAADEQFF. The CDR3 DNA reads TGTGCCAGCAGCACGGGACTAGCAGCTGATGAGCAGTTCTTC.

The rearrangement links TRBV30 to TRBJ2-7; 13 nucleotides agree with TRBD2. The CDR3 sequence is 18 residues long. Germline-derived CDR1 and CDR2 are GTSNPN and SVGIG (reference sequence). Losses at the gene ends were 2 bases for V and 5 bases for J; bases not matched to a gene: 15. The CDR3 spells CAWSRGLAGYPLSHEQYF. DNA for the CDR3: TGTGCCTGGAGTAGGGGACTAGCGGGATACCCCCTTTCCCACGAGCAGTACTTC.

The CDR3 coding sequence is TGTGCCAGCAGTTCCCCTGGGGAGTATGGCTACACCTTC. Its translation is CASSSPGEYGYTF. The V gene is TRBV6-6, the J gene TRBJ1-2; D gene ambiguous. The V gene lost 4 bases and the J gene lost 5 bases, with 11 bases spanning the gap. The CDR3 runs to 13 residues. The V gene's germline CDR1 is MNHNY and CDR2 SVGAGI (reference sequence).

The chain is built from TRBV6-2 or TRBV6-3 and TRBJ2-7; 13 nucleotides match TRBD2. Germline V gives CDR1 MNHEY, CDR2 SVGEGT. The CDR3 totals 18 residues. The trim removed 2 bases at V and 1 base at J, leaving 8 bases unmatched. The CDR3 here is CASSYPLAGGPVSYEQYF. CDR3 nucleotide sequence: TGTGCCAGCAGTTACCCACTAGCGGGAGGGCCAGTATCCTACGAGCAGTACTTC.